This is a list of T cell receptor beta chains from one sample in a study of OX40 agonist ivuxolimab in advanced cancers. Profiled with immunoSEQ multiplex PCR; TCRdb holds only in-frame clones, not every one. The table shows about 41,000 clones, with around four fifths occurring only once. The specimen comprised CD4+ or CD8+ T cells sorted from blood, sampled in a trial of the OX40 agonist ivuxolimab. The receptors stem from an adult with an advanced solid tumor such as melanoma, head and neck, liver or kidney cancer. Both conserved end residues are part of each CDR3. D genes are given only for firm matches. The listing skips clone size in some rows; elsewhere it reads once, few, many or a size class.

TGTGCCAGCAGCTTACCCGGACTAGCGAAGAATGAGCAGTTCTTC	CASSLPGLAKNEQFF	NA	TRBD2	TRBV7-9	TRBJ2-1
TGTGCCAGCAGCTTAAGGGGGGGAGAACAGCCCCAGCATTTT	CASSLRGGEQPQHF	NA	NA	TRBV13	TRBJ1-5
TGTGCCAGCAGTTCGGACTCCTCCTACGAGCAGTACTTC	CASSSDSSYEQYF	once	NA	TRBV28	TRBJ2-7
TGTGCCAGCAGTTACTCGGGGGGCGCCGGATTGGATACGCAGTATTTT	CASSYSGGAGLDTQYF	NA	NA	TRBV6-6	TRBJ2-3
TGTGCCTCCTCCGTTGGGAACACTGAAGCTTTCTTT	CASSVGNTEAFF	NA	NA	TRBV7-8	TRBJ1-1
TGTGCCAGCAGCTTAGTAGGACTGAGTTACGAGCAGTACTTC	CASSLVGLSYEQYF	NA	NA	TRBV11-2	TRBJ2-7
TGTGCCAGCAGCTTAGCGGGGGTGACAGGGGGCTTTAGCGAGCAGTACTTC	CASSLAGVTGGFSEQYF	NA	TRBD1	TRBV7-2	TRBJ2-7
TGTGCCAGCAGTTTATCGATACTGGGAGGCGCTTTCTTT	CASSLSILGGAFF	many	NA	TRBV27	TRBJ1-1
TGTGCCAGCAGTTTCGAGGAGCGGGGGATGATTAGCACAGATACGCAGTATTTT	CASSFEERGMISTDTQYF	NA	TRBD2	TRBV27	TRBJ2-3
TGTGCCAGCAGAAATCTAGTAAACTACGAGCAGTACTTC	CASRNLVNYEQYF	NA	NA	TRBV25-1	TRBJ2-7
TGTGCCAGCAGTCCCGCAGGGTACAATTCACCCCTCCACTTT	CASSPAGYNSPLHF	few	NA	TRBV27	TRBJ1-6
TGTGCCACTTGTACCGGGACTAGCGCCTACAATGAGCAGTTCTTC	CATCTGTSAYNEQFF	NA	TRBD2	TRBV28	TRBJ2-1
TGCAGCGTCGGGGGTAGGCGGAACACTGAAGCTTTCTTT	CSVGGRRNTEAFF	NA	NA	TRBV29-1	TRBJ1-1
TGTGCCAGCAGTTTATTCACAGGGTTCCTACAACAGCCGGGACCCCTCCACTTT	CASSLFTGFLQQPGPLHF	NA	NA	TRBV28	TRBJ1-6
TGTGCCAGCAGCACCGTCCCGGGACAGACCCGAAGCTCCTACGAGCAGTACTTC	CASSTVPGQTRSSYEQYF	NA	TRBD1	TRBV7-2	TRBJ2-7
TGTGCCAGCAGTTACCGACTAGCAGATACGCAGTATTTT	CASSYRLADTQYF	NA	NA	TRBV6-5	TRBJ2-3
TGTGCCAGTACCGAACCGGGACAGGGTCGTCTCACTGAAGCTTTCTTT	CASTEPGQGRLTEAFF	NA	TRBD1	TRBV19	TRBJ1-1
TGTGCCAGCAGTCCCGGGACAGGGGGCAATGAGCAGTTCTTC	CASSPGTGGNEQFF	NA	TRBD1	TRBV6-5	TRBJ2-1
TGTGCCAGCAGTGGTACCGGGGTCTACGAGCAGTACTTC	CASSGTGVYEQYF	NA	NA	TRBV2	TRBJ2-7
TGTGCCAGCAGCTTAGGTCTCAGGGCAGATACGCAGTATTTT	CASSLGLRADTQYF	NA	NA	TRBV7-3	TRBJ2-3
TGTGCCAGCAGTTACTCAAGGGGGGGCGTAGGCACTGAAGCTTTCTTT	CASSYSRGGVGTEAFF	NA	NA	TRBV6-5	TRBJ1-1
TGCGCCAGCAGCTTGGCCCCCAGGGGGCAAGACACTGAAGCTTTCTTT	CASSLAPRGQDTEAFF	once	TRBD1	TRBV5-1	TRBJ1-1
TGCGCCAGCAGCCAAGAGTGGACCACCACAGATACGCAGTATTTT	CASSQEWTTTDTQYF	NA	NA	TRBV4-3	TRBJ2-3
TGTGCCAGCAGACTCCGGAGGGGAGGGTTGGAGACCCAGTACTTC	CASRLRRGGLETQYF	NA	TRBD2	TRBV7-2	TRBJ2-5
TGTGCCAGCAGTGAATTCCGGGTTATCTACGAGCAGTACTTC	CASSEFRVIYEQYF	NA	NA	TRBV2	TRBJ2-7
TGCGCCAGCAGCTTGGCCGGGGTGACCCAGTACTTC	CASSLAGVTQYF	few	NA	TRBV5-1	TRBJ2-5
TGCGCCAGCAGACTCAGGACAGGGGGCCTGGAGAGGGAAGAGACCCAGTACTTC	CASRLRTGGLEREETQYF	few	TRBD1	TRBV4-1	TRBJ2-5
TGTGCCATCAGTGAGGGGGGACAGGGTCGTCAGGACGAGCAGTACTTC	CAISEGGQGRQDEQYF	NA	TRBD1	TRBV10-3	TRBJ2-7
TGTGCCAGCAGCCCAATAGCGGGGGGGCTCGGTACGCAGTATTTT	CASSPIAGGLGTQYF	NA	TRBD2	TRBV7-2	TRBJ2-3